This T cell receptor (beta chain) was obtained from a study of cytomegalovirus exposure and HLA in healthy donors. Study-wide background: The 110 or so validation repertoires used the same platform as the 666 first-cohort repertoires, a later analysis reported.

Generated by immunoSEQ multiplex PCR, the TCRdb table keeps only in-frame clones and is missing some. The table lists approximately 170,000 clones, 85% of them singletons. The donors belonged to the approximately 120-subject validation cohort, separate from the 666-subject first cohort. Study observations and caveats: Specificity of a few CMV-associated chains for CMV antigens was verified in vitro. Many donors carried some public TCRs, although rarity characterized most TCR sequences.

The CDR3 runs 13 residues. Germline CDR1 and CDR2: MDHEN and SYDVKM. V lost 8 bases and J 0 bases, leaving 10 bases between the germline ends. Note on this clone: Its specificity is unknown.

The clonotype was recovered from a man aged 18 to 35 in good health and CMV-seropositive. Sequenced material: PBMCs. This chain links TRBV28 with TRBJ1-2, with unresolved D. The CDR3 loop is CASLTVANYGYTF. In DNA form, the CDR3 reads TGTGCCAGCCTCACCGTAGCTAACTATGGCTACACCTTC.